The 7 T cell receptor beta chains below come from one sample, sequenced in a study of T cells in localized non-small cell lung cancer. Clones were sequenced by immunoSEQ multiplex PCR, and TCRdb holds only the in-frame ones, with some missing. Seen here are roughly 16,000 clones, roughly 90% observed once, and the top ten hold around a quarter. The sample in question was peripheral blood, obtained before any cancer treatment. The source is an older female donor with stage III squamous cell lung carcinoma.

This clone was seen a few times. The DNA for the CDR3 is TGTGCTAGTGGCCTCCGGGACAGGGGAGATAGCAATCAGCCCCAGCATTTT. Its translation: CASGLRDRGDSNQPQHF. This sequence joins TRBV12-5 and TRBJ1-5; TRBD1 matches at 10 bases. After removal of 6 bases from V and 0 bases from J, the junction contained 8 bases not matched to a gene. CDR1 is LGHNT and CDR2 is FRNRAP in the germline V gene. CDR3 length: 17 residues.

The V and J genes are TRBV7-9 and TRBJ1-5; the D is unclear. Trimming shortened V by 1 base and J by 3 bases, and 16 bases separated the two germline ends. This CDR3 has 17 residues. The germline V gene has CDR1 SEHNR and CDR2 FQNEAQ (reference sequence). The CDR3 loop reads CASSLVMGMWDNQPQHF. DNA of the CDR3: TGTGCCAGCAGCTTAGTTATGGGGATGTGGGACAATCAGCCCCAGCATTTT.

This rearrangement joins TRBV11-3 to TRBJ2-1; 8 bases match TRBD2. Germline V gene data show CDR1 as SGHNT and CDR2 as YENEEA. J was trimmed by 3 bases and V by 0 bases; bases with no gene match: 4. This CDR3 is 16 amino acids long. CDR3: CASSLDGREGYNEQFF. DNA for the CDR3: TGTGCCAGCAGCTTAGATGGCCGGGAGGGCTACAATGAGCAGTTCTTC.

V and J are TRBV5-1 and TRBJ2-5; 10 bases match TRBD1. Looked up from germline, CDR1 is SGHRS and CDR2 is YFSETQ. This CDR3 spans 16 amino acids. After removal of 4 bases from V and 5 bases from J, the junction contained 11 bases not matched to a gene. The CDR3 region is CASSPWTGGSSETQYF. DNA for the CDR3: TGCGCCAGCAGCCCTTGGACAGGGGGATCCTCGGAGACCCAGTACTTC.

This rearrangement joins TRBV19 to TRBJ2-3; D unresolved. Germline CDR1 LNHDA, CDR2 SQIVND (reference sequence). With 3 bases removed from V and 0 bases from J, the gap between germline ends came to 7 bases. The CDR3 loop spans 14 amino acids. CDR3 sequence: CASSIGSSTDTQYF. The CDR3 DNA is TGTGCCAGTAGTATTGGGTCTAGCACAGATACGCAGTATTTT.

The CDR3 region has the DNA TGTGCCAGCAGCTTACGGACAGCGTGGGATGAGCAGTTCTTC. It translates to CASSLRTAWDEQFF. The chain joins TRBV7-9 to TRBJ2-1; possible D gene TRBD1, 6 bases. V was trimmed by 2 bases and J by 8 bases, leaving 13 bases between them. This CDR3 is built from 14 residues. Germline lookup yields CDR1 SEHNR and CDR2 FQNEAQ (reference sequence).

The gene calls are TRBV18 and TRBJ2-2, with a tentative D call TRBD2 (6 bases). V lost 2 bases, J lost 5 bases, and 9 bases lay in between. This CDR3 comprises 14 residues. Germline V gene lookup returns CDR1 KGHSH and CDR2 LQKENI. CDR3 protein: CASSPGAGTGELFF. In DNA form, the CDR3 reads TGTGCCAGCTCACCAGGGGCGGGGACCGGGGAGCTGTTTTTT.